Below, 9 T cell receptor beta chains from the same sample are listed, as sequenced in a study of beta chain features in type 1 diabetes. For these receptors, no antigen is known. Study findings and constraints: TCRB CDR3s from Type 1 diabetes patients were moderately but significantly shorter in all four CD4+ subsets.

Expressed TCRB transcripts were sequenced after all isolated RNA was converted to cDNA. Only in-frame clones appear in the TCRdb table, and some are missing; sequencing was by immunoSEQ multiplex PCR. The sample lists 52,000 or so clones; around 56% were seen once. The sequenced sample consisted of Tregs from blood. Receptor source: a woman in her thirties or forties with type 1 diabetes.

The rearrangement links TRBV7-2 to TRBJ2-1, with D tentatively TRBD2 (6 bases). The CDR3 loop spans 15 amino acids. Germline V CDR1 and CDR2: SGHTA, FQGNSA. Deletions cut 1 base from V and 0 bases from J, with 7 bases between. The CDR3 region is CASSLGRGSYNEQFF. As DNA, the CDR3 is TGTGCCAGCAGCTTAGGGCGGGGCTCCTACAATGAGCAGTTCTTC.

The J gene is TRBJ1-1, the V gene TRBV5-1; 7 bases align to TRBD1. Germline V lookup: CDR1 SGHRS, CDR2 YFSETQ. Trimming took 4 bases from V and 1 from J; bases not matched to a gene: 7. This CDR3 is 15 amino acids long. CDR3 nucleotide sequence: TGCGCCAGCAGCCAACAGGGGCCCACGAACACTGAAGCTTTCTTT. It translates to CASSQQGPTNTEAFF. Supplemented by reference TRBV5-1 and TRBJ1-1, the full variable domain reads KAGVTQTPRYLIKTRGQQVTLSCSPISGHRSVSWYQQTPGQGLQFLFEYFSETQRNKGNFPGRFSGRQFSNSRSEMNVSTLELGDSALYLCASSQQGPTNTEAFFGQGTRLTVV.

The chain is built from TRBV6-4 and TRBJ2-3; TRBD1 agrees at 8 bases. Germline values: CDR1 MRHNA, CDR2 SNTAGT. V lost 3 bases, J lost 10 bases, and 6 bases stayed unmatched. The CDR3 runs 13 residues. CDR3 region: CASSEIQGVAQYF. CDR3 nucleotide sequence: TGTGCCAGCAGTGAGATACAGGGGGTCGCGCAGTATTTT.

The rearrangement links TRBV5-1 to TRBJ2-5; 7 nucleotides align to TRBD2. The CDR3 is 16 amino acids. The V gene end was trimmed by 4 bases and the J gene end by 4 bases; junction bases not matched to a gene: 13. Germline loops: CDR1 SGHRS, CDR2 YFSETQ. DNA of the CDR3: TGCGCCAGCAGCCCCACACCAACGAGGACTAGAGAGACCCAGTACTTC. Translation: CASSPTPTRTRETQYF.

The CDR3 is CATRRGATGAFF. Here the CDR3 DNA reads TGTGCCACTCGGAGAGGGGCGACAGGAGCTTTCTTT. V usage is TRBV28 and J usage is TRBJ1-1; TRBD1 might be the D (6 bases). This CDR3 is built from 12 residues. Trimming stripped 10 bases from V and 10 bases from J, with 19 bases between. Per the germline V gene, CDR1 is MDHEN and CDR2 is SYDVKM. Based on the CDR3 plus reference TRBV28 and TRBJ1-1, the full variable domain is DVKVTQSSRYLVKRTGEKVFLECVQDMDHENMFWYRQDPGLGLRLIYFSYDVKMKEKGDIPEGYSVSREKKERFSLILESASTNQTSMYLCATRRGATGAFFGQGTRLTVV.

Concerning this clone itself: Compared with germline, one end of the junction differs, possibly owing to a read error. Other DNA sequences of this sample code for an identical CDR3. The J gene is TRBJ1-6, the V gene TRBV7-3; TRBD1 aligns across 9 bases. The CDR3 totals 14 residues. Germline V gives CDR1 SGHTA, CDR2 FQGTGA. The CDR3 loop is CASSSGQGYSPLHF. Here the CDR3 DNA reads TGTGCCAGCAGCTCAGGACAGGGGTATTCCCCCCTCCACTTT.

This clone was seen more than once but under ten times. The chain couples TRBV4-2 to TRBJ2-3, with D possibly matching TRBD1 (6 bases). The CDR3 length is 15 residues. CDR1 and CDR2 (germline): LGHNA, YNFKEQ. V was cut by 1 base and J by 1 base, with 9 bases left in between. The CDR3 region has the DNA TGTGCCAGCAGCCAAGCCGAGGGGGGCACAGATACGCAGTATTTT. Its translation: CASSQAEGGTDTQYF.

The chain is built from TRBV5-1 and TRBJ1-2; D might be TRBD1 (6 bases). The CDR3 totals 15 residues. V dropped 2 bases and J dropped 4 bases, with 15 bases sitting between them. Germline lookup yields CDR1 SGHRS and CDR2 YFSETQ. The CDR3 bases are TGCGCCAGCAGCTTCGCCGGACAGCCCGTCTATGGCTACACCTTC. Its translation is CASSFAGQPVYGYTF.

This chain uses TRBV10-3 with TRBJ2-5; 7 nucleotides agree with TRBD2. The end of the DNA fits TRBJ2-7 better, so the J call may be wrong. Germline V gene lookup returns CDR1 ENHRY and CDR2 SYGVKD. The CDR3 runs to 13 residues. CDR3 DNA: TGTGCCATCATGGGGGGGAGCTCCTACGAGCAGTACTTC. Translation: CAIMGGSSYEQYF.